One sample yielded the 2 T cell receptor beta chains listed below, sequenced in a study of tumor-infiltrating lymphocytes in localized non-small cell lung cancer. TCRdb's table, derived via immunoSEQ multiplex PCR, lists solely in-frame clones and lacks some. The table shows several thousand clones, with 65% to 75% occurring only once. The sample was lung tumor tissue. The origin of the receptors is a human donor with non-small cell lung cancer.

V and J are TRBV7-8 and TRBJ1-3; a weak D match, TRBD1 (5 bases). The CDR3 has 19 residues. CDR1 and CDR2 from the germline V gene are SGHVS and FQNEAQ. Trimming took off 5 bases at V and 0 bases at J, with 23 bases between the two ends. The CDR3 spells CASSPHELGLGSSGNTIYF. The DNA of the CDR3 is TGTGCCAGCAGCCCCCATGAGCTGGGACTGGGAAGCTCTGGAAACACCATATATTTT.

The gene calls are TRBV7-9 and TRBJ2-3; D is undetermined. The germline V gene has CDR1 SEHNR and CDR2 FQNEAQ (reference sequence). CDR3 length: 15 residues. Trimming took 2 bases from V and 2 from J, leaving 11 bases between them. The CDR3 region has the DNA TGTGCCAGCAGCTTAACCCTAGGGCCCACAGATACGCAGTATTTT. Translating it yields CASSLTLGPTDTQYF.